This T cell receptor (beta chain) was captured in a study of cytotoxic CD8 clonotypes in ibrutinib-treated CLL. The overall study: The patients comprised 10 to 12 relapsed/refractory and about 15 treatment-naive cases, 17 IGHV unmutated. Study findings and constraints: Sample timing was unmatched between remission and later-progressing patients; lymph nodes unstudied.

From cryopreserved PBMCs came 2 to 2.5 micrograms of genomic DNA used for TCR beta libraries. Concerning this clone: Its antigen is not identified.

The data were produced by immunoSEQ multiplex PCR, yet TCRdb's version contains in-frame clones alone and is incomplete. The table has fewer than 150,000 clones, 80% to 90% seen once. Trimming stripped 5 bases from V and 9 bases from J, with 19 bases between. The CDR3 covers 14 residues. The germline gives CDR1 MDHEN, CDR2 SYDVKM. The receptor's source is a human donor with chronic lymphocytic leukemia. The sample consisted of PBMCs, taken after 24 months of ibrutinib treatment. The chain carries TRBV28 and TRBJ1-2; D might be TRBD1 (6 bases). The CDR3 region is CASSPRGAGLRYTF. The CDR3 DNA follows: TGTGCCAGCAGTCCGAGGGGGGCGGGGCTACGCTACACCTTC.